What follows is one T cell receptor (beta chain) and its context. The germline CDR1 and CDR2 sequences are LNHDA and SQIVND (reference sequence). V was clipped by 4 bases and J by 4 bases, with 8 bases between them. The CDR3 sequence is 13 residues long. The sample originates from a study of control samples from healthy donors and cancer patients. TCRdb keeps only in-frame clones here, not all; method: immunoSEQ multiplex PCR. The top ten hold roughly 5.5% of the sample, which has 150,000 or so clones, over 85% seen once. The receptor comes from a man aged 18 to 29 in good health. Sequenced: blood. The rearrangement joins TRBV19 to TRBJ1-5; D is ambiguous. The CDR3 region has the DNA TGTGCCAGTAGTAAGGTGGCTAATCAGCCCCAGCATTTT. Protein: CASSKVANQPQHF.